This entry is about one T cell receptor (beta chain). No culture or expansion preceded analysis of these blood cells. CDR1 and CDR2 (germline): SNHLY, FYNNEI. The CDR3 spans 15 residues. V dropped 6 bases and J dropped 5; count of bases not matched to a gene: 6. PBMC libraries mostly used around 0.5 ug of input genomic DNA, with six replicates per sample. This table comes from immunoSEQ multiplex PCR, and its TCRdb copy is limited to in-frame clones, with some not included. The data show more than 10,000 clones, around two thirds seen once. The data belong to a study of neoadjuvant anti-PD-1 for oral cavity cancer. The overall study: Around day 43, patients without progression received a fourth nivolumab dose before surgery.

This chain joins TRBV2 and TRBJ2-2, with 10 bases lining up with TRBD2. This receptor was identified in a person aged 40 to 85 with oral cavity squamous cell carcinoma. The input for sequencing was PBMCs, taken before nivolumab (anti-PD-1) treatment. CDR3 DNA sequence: TGTGCCAGCAGCCTTCTAGCGGGAGTAACCGGGGAGCTGTTTTTT. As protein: CASSLLAGVTGELFF.